This T cell receptor (beta chain) was profiled in a study of shared clonotypes between healthy human individuals (TCRdb year 2020). Some background on the complete study: The cohort comprised two women and a few men aged 18 to 49 years. For each donor, CD4 naive and CD4 memory were each run on three plates, CD8 naive on two plates, and CD8 memory on one plate. To estimate repertoire size and how much clonotypes are shared between individuals, the study performed deep sequencing of blood TCR repertoires from a few healthy adults. Different laboratories and diverse techniques were used to prepare libraries and sequence TCR repertoires, to increase sequencing depth and limit assay-specific biases. Between about 0.94 and 8.9 billion PBMCs per donor were obtained by leukapheresis. General conclusions and limits of the study: Across several donors, about 4.5% of naive CD4, roughly 3.4% of naive CD8, 2% to 2.5% of memory CD4, and about 0.44% of memory CD8 clonotypes were shared. Incomplete sequencing was indicated by rarefaction of sorted-subset datasets, despite the large sequencing depth. Compared with non-shared clonotypes, clonotypes shared by all four sorted-subset donors had higher generation probabilities. The small number of donors limited the genetic and exposure-history diversity represented. Sampling was restricted to blood, and TCR repertoires in tissues likely differ from the TCR repertoires found in blood. Based on pairwise subsampling, the degree of clonotype sharing among donors was expected to be affected by sequencing depth. Naive subsets generally had larger estimated clonotype richness than memory subsets did.

A note on this clone: Its cognate antigen has yet to be identified. The input lacks base qualities; no much larger clone sits a single base away.

CD8 naive samples consisted of CD45RO-negative cells that were positively selected for CCR7, yielding a CD45RA+CCR7+ population without TemRA cells. The donors were healthy, HIV-negative adults with no recently reported acute infections or vaccinations. Every donor was a Caucasian adult residing in Nashville, Tennessee, USA. Blood was collected by leukapheresis, and PBMCs were isolated by Ficoll-Histopaque density gradient centrifugation and then cryopreserved in liquid nitrogen vapor phase. Purity and quantity of every magnetically sorted T cell population were checked by analytical flow cytometry. From each sorted fraction, genomic DNA was isolated and quantified by UV absorbance on a Nanodrop 2000c. TCR CDR3 regions were amplified from genomic DNA by multiplex PCR using the deep immunoSEQ assay. For each cell subset, the extracted genomic DNA was distributed evenly across all wells of several immunoSEQ 96-well plates, and each plate served as one replicate. For sorted subsets, about 210 ng of genomic DNA, equivalent to around 29,000 T cell genomes, went into each replicate PCR. The purified libraries were quantified using a Qubit 3.0 fluorometer, sized with a Bioanalyzer 2100, and then quantified again using the KAPA Library Quantification kit. Every immunoSEQ 96-well plate was sequenced on a dedicated single-read 150-cycle Illumina NextSeq 550 flow cell. In the paper's pipeline: Because the immunoSEQ output included only junctional sequences and no quality scores, the filtering could not be the same as the filtering used for full-length reads. To assign V/J genes and CDR3, sequences were annotated using PyIR, a Python wrapper for IgBLAST v1.9, with IMGT germline references. Reads were removed for weak V/J assignments (E-value above 1e-6), missing CDR3, stop codons, out-of-frame junctions, or ambiguous translated residues. A V3J clonotype was defined by an identical inferred V gene, J gene, and CDR3 amino acid sequence. To compute the percentage overlap between repertoires, the number of shared unique clonotypes was divided by the size of the smaller repertoire. RTK rarefaction, the Chao1 estimator, and Recon v2.1 estimates of unobserved clonotypes were used to assess repertoire richness. OLGA was used to compute generation probabilities for all TCRbeta clonotypes that the gDNA method yielded from a handful of donors. The source is immuneACCESS, and TCRdb retained only in-frame sequences with V and J called. Part of the clones is not carried over; for the studies checked, unresolved V genes explain less than half of this, and the remainder is unexplained. V and J calls and clone size are copied from that table; D and trimming were computed from the DNA. A total of roughly 1,800,000 clones appear in this sample, over 85% of them only once. The top ten constitute more than 0.95% of the sample.

The CDR3 contains 14 residues, cysteine and phenylalanine counted. This entry keeps only the CDR3 DNA: 42 bases, framed from base 1. V gives up 1 base and J gives up 1 base, and the segment between their germline ends measures 9 bases. Per the germline V gene, SGHDT is the CDR1 and YYEEEE is the CDR2. The sample was naive CD8+ T cells sorted from blood. The sample's cell subset or site, from its label and the paper: CD45RA+CCR7+. The V gene is TRBV5-6 and the J gene is TRBJ2-7, with a tentative D gene TRBD1 over 5 matching bases. The TCR originated in a man between 18 and 35 years old in good health. CDR3 region: CASSLKGKSYEQYF. The sequenced DNA: TGTGCCAGCAGCTTGAAGGGGAAATCCTACGAGCAGTACTTC.